One and the same sample provided the 10 T cell receptor beta chains below, sequenced in a study of blood T cell repertoires in COVID-19. The method was immunoSEQ multiplex PCR; TCRdb's version includes in-frame clones alone and lacks a portion of them. The sample has fewer than 300,000 clones, more than 70% seen once. Sequenced sample: peripheral blood. The origin of the receptors is a woman in her late teens or twenties with acute or convalescent COVID-19.

The CDR3 is CASSLRLNGYTF. The CDR3 DNA sequence: TGTGCCAGCAGTCTCCGACTAAATGGCTACACCTTC. J is TRBJ1-2 and V is TRBV28; D is unresolved. V dropped 5 bases and J dropped 6 bases, with 10 bases sitting between them. Germline V gene data show CDR1 as MDHEN and CDR2 as SYDVKM. This CDR3 is 12 amino acids long.

The chain uses TRBV20-1 and TRBJ2-1, with 12 bases aligning to TRBD2. V was pared by 3 bases and J by 8 bases, with 5 bases of the junction left unmatched. This CDR3 spans 14 amino acids. Per germline, CDR1 DFQATT and CDR2 SNEGSKA (reference sequence). CDR3: CSASWLAGGDEQFF. CDR3 bases: TGCAGTGCTAGTTGGCTAGCGGGAGGGGATGAGCAGTTCTTC.

In this sample, this clone turned up a few times. The gene calls are TRBV19 and TRBJ2-5; a possible D gene is TRBD1 (7 bases). The CDR3 sequence is 14 residues long. V lost 5 bases and J 5 bases, leaving 15 bases between the germline ends. Germline CDR1 is LNHDA and CDR2 is SQIVND (reference sequence). CDR3 sequence: CASSRQGGVETQYF. The CDR3 region has the DNA TGTGCCAGTAGTCGCCAGGGGGGCGTGGAGACCCAGTACTTC.

The rearrangement links TRBV5-6 to TRBJ1-1; unclear D gene. The CDR3 totals 16 residues. The V end lost 6 bases, the J end lost 3 bases, and 21 bases lay between the germline ends. Germline CDR1 SGHDT, CDR2 YYEEEE. CDR3 nucleotides: TGTGCCAGCATCCCATCCCGAGCAGGTTGGGACACTGAAGCTTTCTTT. It specifies CASIPSRAGWDTEAFF. The variable domain in full, with the rest retrieved from reference TRBV5-6 and TRBJ1-1, is DAGVTQSPTHLIKTRGQQVTLRCSPKSGHDTVSWYQQALGQGPQFIFQYYEEEERQRGNFPDRFSGHQFPNYSSELNVNALLLGDSALYLCASIPSRAGWDTEAFFGQGTRLTVV.

The DNA for the CDR3 is TGTGCCAGCAGTGAATGGGGACTAGCCGGCGAGCAGTACTTC. Residues: CASSEWGLAGEQYF. The chain combines TRBV25-1 with TRBJ2-7; 9 nucleotides line up with TRBD2. With V trimmed by 1 base and J by 6 bases, 4 bases remained unmatched. CDR3 size: 14 residues. Germline assignment: CDR1 MGHDK and CDR2 SYGVNS.

The chain links TRBV6-5 to TRBJ2-7; 7 nucleotides agree with TRBD2. Per germline, CDR1 MNHEY and CDR2 SVGAGI. This CDR3 is built from 13 residues. The V gene end was trimmed by 7 bases and the J gene end by 2 bases; junction bases not matched to a gene: 5. The CDR3 protein is CASTRGGTYEQYF. CDR3 nucleotide sequence: TGTGCCAGCACGCGGGGAGGGACCTACGAGCAGTACTTC.

The chain has TRBV7-9 and TRBJ1-2, with TRBD1 matching over 8 bases. The CDR3 is made up of 16 amino acids. Germline V gene data show CDR1 as SEHNR and CDR2 as FQNEAQ (reference sequence). The V segment lost 5 bases and the J segment 0 bases; nucleotides outside the gene matches: 8. The CDR3 DNA sequence: TGTGCCAGCAGCCCTTGGGGACAGGCGACTAACTATGGCTACACCTTC. This encodes CASSPWGQATNYGYTF.

The chain is built from TRBV6-4 and TRBJ2-1; 10 bases align to TRBD1. This CDR3 contains 14 residues. The germline V gene encodes CDR1 MRHNA and CDR2 SNTAGT. Germline trimming cut 7 bases from V and 5 bases from J; bases unmatched to any gene: 5. The CDR3 DNA follows: TGTGCCAGCATTCGCGGGACAGGGGACAATGAGCAGTTCTTC. It specifies CASIRGTGDNEQFF.

The J gene is TRBJ2-1, the V gene TRBV6-5; a possible D gene is TRBD1 (6 bases). The germline V gene encodes CDR1 MNHEY and CDR2 SVGAGI. There are 14 residues in the CDR3. Trimming stripped 6 bases from V and 3 bases from J, with 12 bases between. In nucleotides, the CDR3 is TGTGCCAGCAGAGACCGGGACAACTACAATGAGCAGTTCTTC. It specifies CASRDRDNYNEQFF.

The chain joins TRBV6-1 to TRBJ1-6, with a weak D call TRBD1 (5 bases). The CDR3 sequence is 16 residues long. The V end was cut by 1 base, the J end by 3 bases, with 10 bases between. CDR1 MNHNS and CDR2 SASEGT come from the germline V gene. The CDR3 sequence is CASSEETVHYNSPLHF. The CDR3 DNA sequence: TGTGCCAGCAGTGAAGAGACAGTCCACTATAATTCACCCCTCCACTTT.